The source of this TCR beta chain is a study of cytotoxic CD8 clonotypes in ibrutinib-treated CLL. Study overall: Enrolment comprised over ten relapsed/refractory and approximately 16 treatment-naive patients; 17 to 18 were IGHV unmutated. On average, each sample had 255,043 productive templates and more than 85,000 productive rearrangements.

Libraries were prepared by immunoSEQ multiplex PCR; TCRdb keeps only in-frame clonotypes and omits some of them. The data hold tens of thousands of clones, with 75% to 95% observed a single time. Investigators sourced approximately 2 micrograms of genomic DNA from cryopreserved PBMCs for TCR beta libraries. The sequenced sample was PBMCs, obtained after 12 months of ibrutinib treatment. This TCR was sampled from a human donor with chronic lymphocytic leukemia.

The CDR3 DNA is TGTGCCAGCAGCGTAGCTTCGGGTCAAGGGACTGAAGCTTTCTTT. Translating it yields CASSVASGQGTEAFF. The gene calls are TRBV9 and TRBJ1-1; D call uncertain. Trimming removed 0 bases from V and 5 bases from J, with 14 bases in between. CDR1 and CDR2 from the germline V gene are SGDLS and YYNGEE. The CDR3 sequence is 15 residues long.